The following is a T cell receptor beta chain sequence with its context. The specificity of this receptor is unknown. No base-level quality is on record; no much larger clone is a single base apart. Each collaborating institution followed its own protocols to collect whole blood in K2EDTA tubes. For TCRbeta analysis, collaborators shipped samples as frozen whole blood, isolated PBMCs, or DNA extracted from either of those sample types. This sample is part of a study of blood T cell repertoires in COVID-19 (dated by TCRdb to about 2020). About the full investigation: Samples covering the acute and convalescent phases of COVID-19 were provided by collaborators in the United States, Italy and Spain. The prospective study material was composed of cDNA or gDNA derived from T cells, B-cell-depleted T cells, or PBMCs. The repertoires were made available in a free public database intended to serve as a resource for research on the immune response to SARS-CoV-2. The dataset comprised deeply sampled blood TCRbeta repertoires from subjects exposed to, actively infected with, or recovered from COVID-19. Sample metadata almost always included a de-identified subject ID, COVID-19 status, age in years and sex. Samples came from the ongoing ImmuneRACE study (first 160 participants) plus 1,254 subjects from 6 global collaborators. Where HLA class I and class II types were available, the types were taken from metadata supplied by the sample provider, not from assay-based typing. Here is what the overall study found, with its caveats: How much clinical and demographic metadata was included differed by source and by participant, and the metadata was provided uncurated.

Including cysteine and phenylalanine, the CDR3 has 14 amino acids. Only the CDR3 DNA stays, 42 bases, in frame from base 1. The germline V gene encodes CDR1 WNHNN and CDR2 SYGVQD (reference sequence). Cut back by 5 bases and 4 bases, the V and J ends lie 14 bases apart. TCRbeta CDR3 regions were amplified from genomic DNA by means of the immunoSEQ Assay, a bias-controlled multiplex PCR. The authors processed their data as follows. Within the assay, amplification of reference gene primers was used to estimate how many nucleated cells each sample contained. Sequence reads were collapsed and filtered to measure the absolute abundance of every unique TCRbeta CDR3 rearrangement. For each sample, productive Simpson clonality was calculated by taking the square root of Simpson's diversity index across productive rearrangements. TCRdb carries this immuneACCESS record with in-frame sequences only. Its versions omit some clonotypes, under half of them owing to an unresolved V gene in the studies checked, with the rest unexplained. V, J and clone size were drawn from that table, and D and trimming were deduced from the DNA. Present in this sample are 140,000 or so clones, 87% of which were seen just once. Jointly, the top ten make up approximately 0.98% of the sample.

Sequenced sample: peripheral blood. The rearrangement joined TRBV10-1 to TRBJ1-1, and possibly TRBD1, on 5 matching bases. This clonotype was obtained from a woman in her forties or fifties with acute or convalescent COVID-19. CDR3 region: CASSLARATTEAFF. The nucleotides read TGCGCCAGCAGTTTGGCCAGGGCTACCACTGAAGCTTTCTTT.